The next 16 T cell receptor beta chains were all read from a single sample in a study of blood T cell repertoires in COVID-19. Profiling relied on immunoSEQ multiplex PCR, and the TCRdb table lists in-frame clones only, not all of them. This sample has 100,000 or so clones, with about 86% found just once. The sequenced sample consisted of peripheral blood. These TCRs come from a man in his 60s with acute or convalescent COVID-19.

This clone was counted only a few times. The rearrangement links TRBV24-1 to TRBJ2-4; maybe TRBD2 (6 bases). Trimming took 4 bases from V and 3 from J, leaving 9 bases between them. This CDR3 is 14 amino acids long. CDR1 KGHDR and CDR2 SFDVKD come from the germline V gene. The CDR3 protein is CATSDSSDKNIQYF. The DNA of the CDR3 is TGTGCCACCAGTGACTCTAGCGACAAAAACATTCAGTACTTC.

V is TRBV5-1 and J is TRBJ1-2, with D possibly being TRBD1 (6 bases). In germline, CDR1 is SGHRS, CDR2 YFSETQ. Trimming left V 0 bases short and J 4 bases short, with 10 bases between. This CDR3 has 14 amino acids. CDR3 coding DNA: TGCGCCAGCAGCTTGGATGCCAGGGGCTATGGCTACACCTTC. Protein product: CASSLDARGYGYTF.

Here the CDR3 reads CASTIASLPGTGGRGAFF. The CDR3 DNA reads as TGTGCCAGTACCATAGCCAGTCTTCCCGGGACAGGGGGTCGGGGAGCTTTCTTT. V usage is TRBV19 and J usage is TRBJ1-1, with 11 bases lining up with TRBD1. The V gene's germline CDR1 is LNHDA and CDR2 SQIVND (reference sequence). Losses at the gene ends were 7 bases for V and 10 bases for J; bases not matched to a gene: 23. CDR3 length equals 18 residues.

This clone was detected once. The V gene is TRBV6-5, the J gene TRBJ1-5; perhaps TRBD1 as D (5 bases). Between the trimmed V and J ends, which lost 4 bases and 6 bases, there was a span of 13 bases. The CDR3 contains 14 residues. Germline assignment: CDR1 MNHEY and CDR2 SVGAGI. The CDR3 sequence: CASSSLSQAQPQHF. The DNA of the CDR3 is TGTGCCAGCAGTTCCTTATCACAGGCTCAGCCCCAGCATTTT.

The J gene is TRBJ1-1, the V gene TRBV12-3 or TRBV12-4, with a weak D call TRBD1 (5 bases). This CDR3 is built from 13 residues. The V end lost 3 bases, the J end lost 1 base, and 6 bases lay between the germline ends. CDR3 residues: CASSFGQNTEAFF. Written as DNA, the CDR3 is TGTGCCAGCAGTTTCGGACAGAACACTGAAGCTTTCTTT.

The V gene is TRBV7-9, the J gene TRBJ1-4; TRBD1 is a possible D gene (6 bases). V was pared by 4 bases and J by 8 bases, with 20 bases between. The CDR3 is made up of 16 amino acids. Germline CDR1 SEHNR, CDR2 FQNEAQ (reference sequence). The CDR3 DNA sequence: TGTGCCAGCAGCTCCCCCTTGGGGGCCGGGGGGGAAAAACTGTTTTTT. Its protein is CASSSPLGAGGEKLFF.

The CDR3 protein is CASRRDSGYEQYV. CDR3 bases: TGTGCCAGCAGGCGGGACTCCGGGTACGAGCAGTACGTC. V and J are TRBV6-5 and TRBJ2-7; D may be TRBD2 (6 bases). The length of the CDR3 is 13 residues. The germline V gene has CDR1 MNHEY and CDR2 SVGAGI. Trimming took 6 bases from V and 4 from J, leaving 13 bases between them.

This clone was picked up a small number of times. The rearrangement links TRBV7-3 to TRBJ1-1; D perhaps matches TRBD1 (5 bases). Looked up from germline, CDR1 is SGHTA and CDR2 is FQGTGA. This CDR3 region has 13 residues. V lost 5 bases to trimming and J lost 1 base, with 8 bases between them. CDR3 loop: CASSNDRNTEAFF. CDR3 nucleotides: TGTGCCAGCAGCAACGACAGGAACACTGAAGCTTTCTTT. Supplemented by reference TRBV7-3 and TRBJ1-1, the full variable domain reads GAGVSQTPSNKVTEKGKYVELRCDPISGHTALYWYRQSLGQGPEFLIYFQGTGAADDSGLPNDRFFAVRPEGSVSTLKIQRTERGDSAVYLCASSNDRNTEAFFGQGTRLTVV.

The chain couples TRBV7-9 to TRBJ1-1; the D is unclear. The CDR3 has 14 residues. The V and J ends lost 1 base and 6 bases respectively, with 12 bases between them. In germline, CDR1 is SEHNR, CDR2 FQNEAQ (reference sequence). The CDR3 DNA reads as TGTGCCAGCAGCTTAGTTGGAGGGCTCGCTGAAGCTTTCTTT. Translating it yields CASSLVGGLAEAFF. The full variable domain, in which reference TRBV7-9 and TRBJ1-1 provide the parts outside the CDR3, is DTGVSQNPRHKITKRGQNVTFRCDPISEHNRLYWYRQTLGQGPEFLTYFQNEAQLEKSRLLSDRFSAERPKGSFSTLEIQRTEQGDSAMYLCASSLVGGLAEAFFGQGTRLTVV.

The chain recombines TRBV5-6 with TRBJ1-5; unclear D gene. The V end was cut by 6 bases, the J end by 1 base, with 17 bases between. Germline lookup yields CDR1 SGHDT and CDR2 YYEEEE. The CDR3 consists of 16 residues. The CDR3 DNA sequence: TGTGCCAGCACCTCGGCGGGTGGTGCGAGCAATCAGCCCCAGCATTTT. Amino acid sequence: CASTSAGGASNQPQHF.

The chain employs TRBV19 and TRBJ1-2; no clear D. V shed 2 bases and J shed 4 bases, with 14 bases lying between them. CDR3 length equals 15 residues. Germline values: CDR1 LNHDA, CDR2 SQIVND (reference sequence). CDR3 in DNA: TGTGCCAGTAGTATACCCGGGAGCTCCTTCTATGGCTACACCTTC. Protein: CASSIPGSSFYGYTF.

The chain employs TRBV30 and TRBJ2-7; D might be TRBD1 (6 bases). Trimming removed 3 bases at V and 1 base at J, with 7 bases between. The germline V gene has CDR1 GTSNPN and CDR2 SVGIG (reference sequence). The CDR3 has 12 residues. The CDR3 reads CAWSTGSYEQYF. The CDR3 region has the DNA TGTGCCTGGAGCACAGGGTCCTACGAGCAGTACTTC. Full variable domain (missing parts from reference TRBV30 and TRBJ2-7): SQTIHQWPATLVQPVGSPLSLECTVEGTSNPNLYWYRQAAGRGLQLLFYSVGIGQISSEVPQNLSASRPQDRQFILSSKKLLLSDSGFYLCAWSTGSYEQYFGPGTRLTVT.

The chain links TRBV4-1 to TRBJ2-3, with unresolved D. Trimming removed 4 bases from V and 2 bases from J, with 10 bases in between. The germline V gene encodes CDR1 MGHRA and CDR2 YSYEKL. The CDR3 runs 14 residues. This CDR3 is CASSPRSSTDTQYF. In DNA form, the CDR3 reads TGCGCCAGCAGCCCTAGGTCCTCCACAGATACGCAGTATTTT.

The rearrangement joins TRBV6-5 to TRBJ1-6, with D possibly being TRBD1 (5 bases). The length of the CDR3 is 15 residues. V was shortened by 5 bases and J by 0 bases, with 8 bases between the two germline ends. Germline loops: CDR1 MNHEY, CDR2 SVGAGI. The CDR3 here is CASSRQNSYNSPLHF. In DNA, the CDR3 is TGTGCCAGCAGTCGACAGAACTCCTATAATTCACCCCTCCACTTT.

The chain couples TRBV5-6 to TRBJ2-5; D is undetermined. The CDR3 extends over 14 amino acids. Germline V lookup: CDR1 SGHDT, CDR2 YYEEEE. The V end was cut by 6 bases, the J end by 2 bases, with 14 bases between. As DNA, the CDR3 is TGTGCCAGCAACCAGGTAGGAAGGCAAGAGACCCAGTACTTC. The encoded protein is CASNQVGRQETQYF.

The J gene is TRBJ1-1, the V gene TRBV6-5; TRBD1 matches at 7 bases. The CDR3 is 15 amino acids. The V segment lost 4 bases and the J segment 4 bases; nucleotides outside the gene matches: 9. The V gene's germline CDR1 is MNHEY and CDR2 SVGAGI. CDR3 loop: CASSLQGVGGTEAFF. In nucleotides, the CDR3 is TGTGCCAGCAGTTTGCAGGGGGTCGGAGGCACTGAAGCTTTCTTT.